The TCR beta chain under discussion was sequenced for a study of identical twins. Study-level points and caveats: Twin pairs had excess sharing that was weaker in beta out-of-frame sequences. Fewer insertions characterized abundant cord blood beta clonotypes, whereas memory repertoires showed none.

This clonotype appeared many times. Its antigen is currently unknown. The CDR3 runs to 16 residues. The ends were cut back, 4 bases at V and 0 bases at J, with 13 bases in the middle. Germline CDR1 and CDR2: LNHDA and SQIVND (reference sequence). The cDNA had a unique molecular identifier and a template-switch universal primer site. From the 5' RACE reads, TCRdb called clonotypes with MiXCR, one entry per CDR3 protein. The table includes about 240,000 distinct CDR3 sequences, about 10% detected once. The chain is built from TRBV19 and TRBJ2-4; D remains unclear. Sample: memory T cells sorted from blood. This TCR was recovered from a man aged 50 or older in good health. The CDR3 loop is CASSNQALLAKNIQYF. CDR3 nucleotide sequence: TGTGCCAGTAGTAACCAGGCGCTACTAGCCAAAAACATTCAGTACTTC.